Listed below are T cell receptor beta chains from one sample, sequenced in a study of blood T cell repertoires in COVID-19. The protocol was immunoSEQ multiplex PCR, while the TCRdb copy is restricted to in-frame clones and leaves out a portion. In the table there are more than 50,000 clones, roughly 78% of which are singletons. What was sequenced was peripheral blood. These receptor sequences come from a human donor in a cohort sampled during active COVID-19. Each CDR3 is given with its conserved first and last residue. The order of the fields is clone size, J gene, D gene, V gene, CDR3 length, CDR3 protein, CDR3 DNA. A D gene is named only where the DNA matches it firmly. Only part of the rows carry a size: once, few, many, or a class if the clone is expanded.

.	TRBJ2-1	TRBD1	TRBV7-9	16	CASSPGDRSSYNEQFF	TGTGCCAGCAGCCCTGGGGACAGAAGCTCCTACAATGAGCAGTTCTTC
.	TRBJ2-1	.	TRBV6-6	12	CASSFQNNEQFF	TGTGCCAGCAGTTTCCAGAACAATGAGCAGTTCTTC
.	TRBJ1-5	.	TRBV5-5	15	CASSPLGLPNQPQHF	TGTGCCAGCAGCCCTCTGGGGCTCCCCAATCAGCCCCAGCATTTT
.	TRBJ1-3	TRBD1	TRBV5-4	16	CASSSNGQGSGNTIYF	TGTGCCAGCAGCAGTAACGGACAGGGTTCTGGAAACACCATATATTTT
.	TRBJ2-7	.	TRBV7-2	14	CASSERQDSWEQYF	TGTGCCAGCAGCGAAAGGCAGGACTCGTGGGAGCAGTACTTC
.	TRBJ2-3	TRBD2	TRBV30	16	CAWSLPWEREADTQYF	TGTGCCTGGAGTTTACCGTGGGAGCGGGAGGCAGATACGCAGTATTTT
.	TRBJ1-1	.	TRBV9	12	CASSPRGIEAFF	TGTGCCAGCAGCCCCCGGGGGATTGAAGCTTTCTTT
many	TRBJ1-3	.	TRBV2	14	CASSAAETGNTIYF	TGTGCCAGCAGTGCGGCGGAGACTGGAAACACCATATATTTT
.	TRBJ1-5	.	TRBV19	13	CASSEEDGQPQHF	TGTGCCAGTAGTGAGGAGGATGGACAGCCCCAGCATTTT
.	TRBJ2-7	TRBD2	TRBV6-5	14	CASSPGLAGFEQYF	TGTGCCAGCAGTCCTGGACTAGCGGGATTTGAGCAGTACTTC
.	TRBJ2-7	.	TRBV11-2	14	CASSLGLLAYEQYF	TGTGCCAGCAGCTTAGGGCTGCTAGCCTACGAGCAGTACTTC
few	TRBJ2-1	TRBD1	TRBV27	15	CASSSPGTGVNEQFF	TGTGCCAGCAGCTCCCCCGGGACAGGGGTCAATGAGCAGTTCTTC
.	TRBJ1-5	.	TRBV7-9	13	CASSSSRQEPQHF	TGTGCCAGCAGCTCCTCTCGACAGGAGCCCCAGCATTTT
.	TRBJ2-5	TRBD1	TRBV7-2	15	CASSRTGLPQETQYF	TGTGCCAGCAGCCGGACAGGTCTCCCCCAAGAGACCCAGTACTTC
.	TRBJ2-7	.	TRBV2	12	CASSPRGYEQYF	TGTGCCAGCAGTCCACGGGGGTACGAGCAGTACTTC
few	TRBJ2-7	.	TRBV3-1/TRBV3-2	11	CASSRQGEQYF	TGTGCCAGCAGCCGTCAGGGTGAGCAGTACTTC
.	TRBJ1-4	.	TRBV25-1	18	CASSDPRISDGANEKLFF	TGTGCCAGCAGTGACCCTCGTATCTCCGACGGGGCTAATGAAAAACTGTTTTTT
.	TRBJ2-7	TRBD1	TRBV19	13	CASRRQGQNEQYF	TGTGCCAGTAGACGACAGGGACAGAACGAGCAGTACTTC
.	TRBJ2-6	.	TRBV28	15	CASSLESSGANVLTF	TGTGCCAGCAGTTTAGAGAGCTCTGGGGCCAACGTCCTGACTTTC
.	TRBJ1-1	.	TRBV5-8	15	CASSLGHRMNTEAFF	TGTGCCAGCAGCTTGGGACACAGGATGAACACTGAAGCTTTCTTT
.	TRBJ1-2	TRBD1	TRBV4-3	15	CASSHLQGANYGYTF	TGCGCCAGCAGCCATCTACAGGGGGCAAACTATGGCTACACCTTC
.	TRBJ2-2	.	TRBV7-9	14	CASSLLRNTGELFF	TGTGCCAGCAGCTTACTTAGGAACACCGGGGAGCTGTTTTTT
.	TRBJ2-7	TRBD2	TRBV9	15	CASSVEGGRAYEQYF	TGTGCCAGCAGCGTAGAGGGCGGGAGAGCCTACGAGCAGTACTTC
.	TRBJ1-2	TRBD1	TRBV30	14	CAWSFGQGLDGYTF	TGTGCCTGGAGCTTCGGACAGGGCTTGGATGGCTACACCTTC
.	TRBJ1-1	.	TRBV7-2	15	CASSARGAGGTEAFF	TGTGCCAGCAGCGCCCGAGGGGCCGGGGGCACTGAAGCTTTCTTT
.	TRBJ2-1	.	TRBV7-9	15	CASSGWGSDYNEQFF	TGTGCCAGCAGCGGGTGGGGTAGCGACTACAATGAGCAGTTCTTC
.	TRBJ2-7	TRBD2	TRBV30	14	CAWNPKTTSGRYYF	TGTGCCTGGAACCCAAAGACGACTAGCGGGAGGTATTACTTC
.	TRBJ2-1	.	TRBV5-6	16	CASSGDWIGSYNEQFF	TGTGCCAGCAGCGGGGACTGGATTGGGTCCTACAATGAGCAGTTCTTC
.	TRBJ1-5	.	TRBV28	15	CASSYTGLSNQPQHF	TGTGCCAGCAGTTACACAGGCTTAAGCAATCAGCCCCAGCATTTT
.	TRBJ1-3	.	TRBV18	15	CASSPFQGLGNTIYF	TGTGCCAGCTCACCATTTCAGGGTCTTGGAAACACCATATATTTT
.	TRBJ2-7	.	TRBV2	13	CASRDSAYYEQYF	TGTGCCAGCAGGGACAGCGCCTATTACGAGCAGTACTTC
.	TRBJ2-1	.	TRBV2	9	CASSGGQFF	TGTGCCAGCAGTGGAGGGCAGTTCTTC
.	TRBJ2-7	.	TRBV19	20	CASSRNPLEAGTQISYEQYF	TGTGCCAGTAGTCGAAACCCCTTGGAAGCCGGGACACAGATTTCCTACGAGCAGTACTTC
few	TRBJ2-7	TRBD1	TRBV2	14	CASSLDRGYGEQYF	TGTGCCAGCAGTCTGGACAGGGGTTATGGCGAGCAGTACTTC
.	TRBJ2-1	.	TRBV7-8	13	CASSLLREGKQFF	TGTGCCAGCAGCTTACTCCGGGAAGGTAAACAGTTCTTC
.	TRBJ2-3	.	TRBV15	12	CATSSYTDTQYF	TGTGCCACCAGCTCTTATACAGATACGCAGTATTTT
.	TRBJ1-6	.	TRBV6-5	14	CASSYREGDSPLHF	TGTGCCAGCAGTTACCGGGAGGGGGATTCACCCCTCCACTTT
once	TRBJ2-5	TRBD1	TRBV18	16	CASSPTGQGYQETQYF	TGTGCCAGCTCACCCACGGGACAGGGGTACCAAGAGACCCAGTACTTC
.	TRBJ1-1	.	TRBV6-5	13	CASRLTGNTEAFF	TGTGCCAGCAGATTGACAGGGAACACTGAAGCTTTCTTT
.	TRBJ2-2	TRBD1	TRBV10-3	16	CAISEPTGALTGELFF	TGTGCCATCAGTGAGCCAACAGGGGCTCTAACCGGGGAGCTGTTTTTT
few	TRBJ1-1	.	TRBV6-5	13	CASRRGGSTEAFF	TGTGCCAGCAGACGTGGTGGGAGCACTGAAGCTTTCTTT
.	TRBJ1-5	TRBD1	TRBV6-2/TRBV6-3	15	CASSSRTGGNQPQHF	TGTGCCAGCAGTTCCAGGACAGGGGGGAATCAGCCCCAGCATTTT
.	TRBJ1-2	.	TRBV19	14	CASSERQEVNGYTF	TGTGCCAGTAGTGAACGACAGGAGGTAAATGGCTACACCTTC
.	TRBJ2-7	.	TRBV28	15	CASSPRGASSYEQYF	TGTGCCAGCAGTCCCCGGGGGGCCAGCTCCTACGAGCAGTACTTC
.	TRBJ1-2	.	TRBV18	16	CASSPFDSPTHYGYTF	TGTGCCAGCTCACCATTTGACAGCCCTACCCACTATGGCTACACCTTC
few	TRBJ1-2	TRBD1	TRBV7-3	13	CASSQGQNYGYTF	TGTGCCAGCAGCCAGGGACAGAACTATGGCTACACCTTC
.	TRBJ2-6	.	TRBV23-1	22	CASSSRANREVVEAAGANVLTF	TGCGCCAGCAGTTCCCGGGCGAATAGGGAGGTGGTTGAAGCGGCTGGGGCCAACGTCCTGACTTTC
.	TRBJ1-5	TRBD1	TRBV2	16	CASSNPPGQSNQPQHF	TGTGCCAGCAGTAACCCCCCGGGACAGAGCAATCAGCCCCAGCATTTT
.	TRBJ1-5	TRBD1	TRBV23-1	15	CASSQYRGSNQPQHF	TGCGCCAGCAGTCAATACAGGGGAAGCAATCAGCCCCAGCATTTT